The 32 T cell receptor beta chains listed next were all sequenced from one sample in a study of graft-versus-host responses after intestinal transplantation. Only in-frame clones appear in the TCRdb table, and some are missing; sequencing was by immunoSEQ multiplex PCR. Of about 54,000 clones listed, roughly nine tenths are singletons. Sequenced material: PBMCs, taken 662 days after intestinal transplant. These receptors were obtained from a human patient who received an intestinal transplant, so some T cells may come from the graft donor.

The chain's CDR3 is CASSSGQVNSGNTIYF. The CDR3 DNA reads TGTGCCAGCAGTTCGGGACAGGTCAACTCTGGAAACACCATATATTTT. V usage is TRBV27 and J usage is TRBJ1-3; 8 bases align to TRBD1. V lost 4 bases to trimming and J lost 0 bases; unmatched junction nucleotides: 5. The CDR3 consists of 16 residues. Germline-derived CDR1 and CDR2 are MNHEY and SMNVEV (reference sequence).

This clone was counted a few times. The chain recombines TRBV4-1 with TRBJ2-1; 7 bases are a match to TRBD1. V lost 4 bases to trimming and J lost 6 bases; unmatched junction nucleotides: 9. This CDR3 region has 15 residues. CDR1 is MGHRA, CDR2 YSYEKL, per germline. CDR3 region: CASSRPSGQINEQFF. The CDR3 DNA is TGCGCCAGCAGCCGCCCCTCGGGACAGATCAATGAGCAGTTCTTC.

The chain employs TRBV9 and TRBJ2-7; 8 nucleotides line up with TRBD2. CDR3 size: 17 residues. The V gene's germline CDR1 is SGDLS and CDR2 YYNGEE. V gave up 0 bases and J gave up 0 bases; unmatched junction bases: 8. The CDR3 DNA follows: TGTGCCAGCAGCGTAGGAGGCGGCGGGGGGAGCTCCTACGAGCAGTACTTC. Residues: CASSVGGGGGSSYEQYF.

This chain links TRBV9 with TRBJ1-3; 7 positions agree with TRBD1. V lost 2 bases to trimming and J lost 0 bases; unmatched junction nucleotides: 5. Germline CDR1 and CDR2: SGDLS and YYNGEE. The CDR3 loop spans 16 amino acids. The CDR3 coding sequence is TGTGCCAGCAGCGTGGGACAGTCGAGCTCTGGAAACACCATATATTTT. This encodes CASSVGQSSSGNTIYF.

V usage is TRBV19 and J usage is TRBJ2-2; unclear D gene. CDR3 length: 13 amino acids. V gave up 6 bases and J gave up 2 bases, with 7 bases separating them. Germline CDR1 reads LNHDA; CDR2 reads SQIVND (reference sequence). The CDR3 DNA is TGTGCCAGTAGCGCGACCAACACCGGGGAGCTGTTTTTT. Protein sequence: CASSATNTGELFF.

The CDR3 nucleotides read TGTGCCAGCAGTGCGAAAAGGGGTGGCAATGAGCAGTTCTTC. It translates to CASSAKRGGNEQFF. The genes are TRBV6-1 and TRBJ2-1, with a tentative D call TRBD1 (5 bases). Germline V gene data show CDR1 as MNHNS and CDR2 as SASEGT. The CDR3 length is 14 residues. The V end was cut by 4 bases, the J end by 6 bases, with 13 bases between.

This chain links TRBV6-1 with TRBJ2-3, with 8 bases aligning to TRBD1. CDR3 length: 16 amino acids. The junction had 5 bases not matched to a gene; V was cut back by 2 bases and J by 1 base. Looked up from germline, CDR1 is MNHNS and CDR2 is SASEGT. The DNA for the CDR3 is TGTGCCAGCAGTGAAAGCGAGACAGGGGGCACAGATACGCAGTATTTT. Its translation is CASSESETGGTDTQYF.

For the CDR3, the DNA is TGTGCCAGCAGCTTAGAGGGGTGGGCGTCCTACGAGCAGTACTTC. It translates to CASSLEGWASYEQYF. The chain employs TRBV7-2 and TRBJ2-7; the D gene is possibly TRBD1 (5 bases). Germline CDR1 reads SGHTA; CDR2 reads FQGNSA. The germline V and J ends were trimmed by 1 base and 1 base, with 11 bases remaining between them. The CDR3 runs to 15 residues.

The CDR3 here is CASSTLGGQEAFF. In DNA, the CDR3 is TGCGCCAGCAGCACCCTCGGGGGGCAGGAAGCTTTCTTT. The rearrangement uses TRBV5-1 and TRBJ1-1; tentatively, D is TRBD1 (6 bases). Germline CDR1 is SGHRS and CDR2 is YFSETQ. The CDR3 spans 13 residues. V was trimmed by 4 bases and J by 8 bases, leaving 15 bases between them.

The V gene is TRBV5-6, the J gene TRBJ2-1; D remains unclear. The germline V gene encodes CDR1 SGHDT and CDR2 YYEEEE. This CDR3 region has 12 residues. The V gene lost 0 bases and the J gene lost 14 bases, with 12 bases spanning the gap. The CDR3: CASSLVPERKFF. For the CDR3, the DNA is TGTGCCAGCAGCTTGGTTCCCGAAAGAAAGTTCTTC.

V and J are TRBV15 and TRBJ1-2; D call uncertain. The ends were cut back, 11 bases at V and 2 bases at J, with 15 bases in the middle. The CDR3 length is 13 residues. The germline gives CDR1 LNHNV, CDR2 YYDKDF (reference sequence). This CDR3 is CAVAIDGNYGYTF. CDR3 coding DNA: TGTGCCGTTGCAATCGACGGGAACTATGGCTACACCTTC.

This clone was observed a single time. V is TRBV5-1 and J is TRBJ2-3; a possible D gene is TRBD2 (7 bases). V lost 1 base to trimming and J lost 2 bases, with 14 bases between them. The CDR3 covers 16 residues. Germline-derived CDR1 and CDR2 are SGHRS and YFSETQ. CDR3 protein: CASSLPLGGPTDTQYF. DNA for the CDR3: TGCGCCAGCAGCTTGCCCCTCGGGGGGCCCACAGATACGCAGTATTTT.

This clone occurred a few times. The rearrangement joins TRBV7-9 to TRBJ1-2; D is unclear. Germline CDR1 SEHNR, CDR2 FQNEAQ (reference sequence). The CDR3 is 11 amino acids. V lost 0 bases and J lost 9, with 5 bases in between. CDR3 in DNA: TGTGCCAGCAGCTTAGCGCCGAGCTACACCTTC. Protein product: CASSLAPSYTF.

The chain links TRBV5-1 to TRBJ2-3; 12 bases map to TRBD2. The germline CDR1 and CDR2 sequences are SGHRS and YFSETQ. The V gene end was trimmed by 3 bases and the J gene end by 0 bases; junction bases not matched to a gene: 2. This CDR3 is 16 amino acids long. The CDR3 DNA follows: TGCGCCAGCAGCTACACTAGCGGGGGGAGCACAGATACGCAGTATTTT. This codes for CASSYTSGGSTDTQYF. Full variable domain (remainder filled in from reference TRBV5-1 and TRBJ2-3): KAGVTQTPRYLIKTRGQQVTLSCSPISGHRSVSWYQQTPGQGLQFLFEYFSETQRNKGNFPGRFSGRQFSNSRSEMNVSTLELGDSALYLCASSYTSGGSTDTQYFGPGTRLTVL.

In its sample, this clone was seen a few times. This chain joins TRBV6-4 and TRBJ2-3, with 9 bases identical to TRBD2. The junction had 4 bases not matched to a gene; V was cut back by 3 bases and J by 3 bases. CDR1 MRHNA and CDR2 SNTAGT come from the germline V gene. The CDR3 has 15 residues. The CDR3 is CASSEAAGGTDTQYF. CDR3 nucleotide sequence: TGTGCCAGCAGTGAAGCGGCGGGGGGGACAGATACGCAGTATTTT.

This clone was counted a few times. The CDR3 loop reads CASSEAGGGTDTQYF. In DNA, the CDR3 is TGTGCCAGCAGTGAAGCGGGGGGAGGGACAGATACGCAGTATTTT. The V call is TRBV6-4, the J call TRBJ2-3; 9 bases agree with TRBD2. The junction had 4 bases not matched to a gene; V was cut back by 3 bases and J by 3 bases. From germline, CDR1 is MRHNA and CDR2 SNTAGT. The length of the CDR3 is 15 residues.

This clone was seen a few times. The rearrangement joins TRBV6-4 to TRBJ1-6; TRBD1 matches at 7 bases. Looked up from germline, CDR1 is MRHNA and CDR2 is SNTAGT. With 3 bases clipped from V and 5 bases from J, the junction kept 4 bases outside the gene matches. The CDR3 is made up of 15 amino acids. The DNA of the CDR3 is TGTGCCAGCAGTGAGTCAGGGGGTGATAATTCACCCCTCCACTTT. Translation gives CASSESGGDNSPLHF.

The rearrangement links TRBV27 to TRBJ1-2; 7 bases align to TRBD1. J was trimmed by 8 bases and V by 6 bases; bases with no gene match: 12. The CDR3 has 14 amino acids. Germline CDR1 MNHEY, CDR2 SMNVEV (reference sequence). CDR3 nucleotide sequence: TGTGCCAGCAGCCGGGACAGCGCGGGAAGGGGCTACACCTTC. It encodes CASSRDSAGRGYTF.

The chain couples TRBV6-4 to TRBJ1-2; D uncertain. Per germline, CDR1 MRHNA and CDR2 SNTAGT. The V end was cut by 4 bases, the J end by 7 bases, with 10 bases between. The CDR3 has 12 amino acids. The CDR3 loop reads CASSGRPLGYTF. The CDR3 DNA reads TGTGCCAGCAGTGGCCGGCCTCTTGGCTACACCTTC.

The CDR3 protein is CASSRLAGGPFDYYEQYF. In nucleotides, the CDR3 is TGCGCCAGCAGTAGACTAGCGGGGGGGCCGTTTGACTACTACGAGCAGTACTTC. J is TRBJ2-5 and V is TRBV4-1; 14 bases align to TRBD2. The DNA matches TRBJ2-7 better at its end, which makes the J call doubtful. The germline CDR1 and CDR2 sequences are MGHRA and YSYEKL. CDR3 size: 18 residues.

The genes are TRBV6-6 and TRBJ1-5; D perhaps matches TRBD1 (6 bases). From germline, CDR1 is MNHNY and CDR2 SVGAGI (reference sequence). The V and J ends lost 5 bases and 4 bases respectively, with 15 bases between them. The CDR3 covers 15 residues. CDR3 sequence: CASSPVDSPNQPQHF. The CDR3 DNA follows: TGTGCCAGCAGTCCCGTGGACAGCCCAAATCAGCCCCAGCATTTT.

The rearrangement joins TRBV19 to TRBJ2-7; 7 positions agree with TRBD2. CDR1 and CDR2 from the germline V gene are LNHDA and SQIVND (reference sequence). J lost 4 bases, V lost 1 base, and 4 bases had no gene match. The CDR3 has 14 amino acids. The CDR3 loop is CASSIGLAAYEQYF. DNA for the CDR3: TGTGCCAGTAGTATAGGTCTAGCGGCTTACGAGCAGTACTTC.

This chain links TRBV6-6 with TRBJ2-1; D unresolved. There are 11 residues in the CDR3. CDR1 MNHNY and CDR2 SVGAGI come from the germline V gene (reference sequence). The V and J ends lost 6 bases and 7 bases respectively, with 7 bases between them. CDR3 residues: CASSLNNEQFF. The CDR3, as DNA: TGTGCCAGCAGCCTCAATAATGAGCAGTTCTTC.

The V call is TRBV27, the J call TRBJ2-1; 9 bases are shared with TRBD1. This CDR3 is built from 15 residues. J gave up 4 bases and V 5 bases, and 6 bases lay outside the gene matches. Germline CDR1 is MNHEY and CDR2 is SMNVEV (reference sequence). This CDR3 is CASSPTGGAYNEQFF. CDR3 DNA: TGTGCCAGCAGTCCAACAGGGGGCGCATACAATGAGCAGTTCTTC.

This chain links TRBV9 with TRBJ1-2; a weak D match, TRBD1 (5 bases). V was clipped by 2 bases and J by 3 bases, with 11 bases between them. The CDR3 is 14 residues long. Germline V gene data show CDR1 as SGDLS and CDR2 as YYNGEE. Here the CDR3 reads CASSVGAVDYGYTF. In DNA form, the CDR3 reads TGTGCCAGCAGCGTCGGGGCAGTTGACTATGGCTACACCTTC. Full variable domain (missing parts from reference TRBV9 and TRBJ1-2): DSGVTQTPKHLITATGQRVTLRCSPRSGDLSVYWYQQSLDQGLQFLIQYYNGEERAKGNILERFSAQQFPDLHSELNLSSLELGDSALYFCASSVGAVDYGYTFGSGTRLTVV.

The rearrangement links TRBV21-1 to TRBJ2-1; the D call TRBD2 from the table was never checked on the DNA. TRBV21-1 is a pseudogene. There are 13 residues in the CDR3. The CDR3 nucleotides read TGTGCCCGCGCGGGTCCCCCCTACAATGAGCAGTTCTTC. The encoded protein is CARAGPPYNEQFF.

The chain links TRBV18 to TRBJ1-3; D uncertain. Germline CDR1 KGHSH, CDR2 LQKENI. V lost 3 bases, J lost 4 bases, and 4 bases lay in between. This CDR3 contains 12 residues. Here the CDR3 reads CASSPQGNTIYF. CDR3 coding DNA: TGTGCCAGCTCACCTCAAGGAAACACCATATATTTT.

This chain joins TRBV10-1 and TRBJ1-5, with D perhaps matching TRBD1 (6 bases). V was trimmed by 7 bases and J by 4 bases, leaving 11 bases between them. CDR1 is WNHNN, CDR2 SYGVQD, per germline (reference sequence). The CDR3 has 13 amino acids. The CDR3 reads CASIRTGNQPQHF. CDR3 bases: TGCGCCAGCATTCGTACAGGGAATCAGCCCCAGCATTTT.

The chain couples TRBV5-1 to TRBJ2-5; 8 bases line up with TRBD1. The J call may not be correct, given that the DNA end is closer to TRBJ2-7. There are 15 residues in the CDR3. Germline CDR1 SGHRS, CDR2 YFSETQ. The CDR3 is CASSLGTGRPYEQYF. The CDR3 nucleotides are TGCGCCAGCAGCTTGGGGACAGGGAGGCCCTACGAGCAGTACTTC.

This chain connects TRBV4-1 to TRBJ2-7; D remains unclear. Germline V CDR1 and CDR2: MGHRA, YSYEKL. This CDR3 is 12 amino acids long. V lost 0 bases and J 4 bases, leaving 4 bases between the germline ends. The CDR3 nucleotides read TGCGCCAGCAGCCAAGAAGGGTACGAGCAGTACTTC. Translating gives CASSQEGYEQYF.

The CDR3 DNA follows: TGCGCCAGCAGCTTGCGGGGCACAGAGCAGTACTTC. Residues: CASSLRGTEQYF. The V and J genes are TRBV5-1 and TRBJ2-5; TRBD1 or TRBD2 may be the D gene (5 bases each). Trimming left V 1 base short and J 11 bases short, with 12 bases between. The CDR3 covers 12 residues. CDR1 SGHRS and CDR2 YFSETQ come from the germline V gene.

CDR3 DNA: TGTGCCAGCAGTGAAGGCGGGGGGTTTTATGAGCAGTTCTTC. It yields the protein CASSEGGGFYEQFF. The chain has TRBV6-1 and TRBJ2-1, with TRBD2 matching 8 bases. Germline trimming cut 1 base from V and 8 bases from J; bases unmatched to any gene: 4. CDR1 is MNHNS, CDR2 SASEGT, per germline. This CDR3 is built from 14 residues.